This TCR beta chain appears in the sequencing data of a study of blood T cell repertoires in COVID-19 (dated by TCRdb to the early 2020s). Some background on the complete study: The collaborator samples originated in the United States, Italy and Spain and spanned the acute and convalescent phases of COVID-19. Where available, HLA class I and class II types were taken from metadata supplied by the sample provider and were not determined by assay-based typing. The prospective study material was composed of cDNA or gDNA derived from T cells, B-cell-depleted T cells, or PBMCs. Sample metadata almost always included a de-identified subject ID, COVID-19 status, age in years and sex. The repertoires were released in a freely available public database meant as a resource for research on the immune response to SARS-CoV-2. The samples were drawn from two sources: the first 160 participants of the ongoing ImmuneRACE study, and some 1,300 subjects contributed by 6 global collaborators. Deeply sampled blood TCRbeta repertoires from subjects exposed to, actively infected with, or recovered from COVID-19 were included in the dataset. Study-level results and caveats: How much clinical and demographic metadata was included differed by source and by participant, and the metadata was provided uncurated.

Sequences MDHEN (CDR1) and SYDVKM (CDR2) are obtained from the germline V gene. From the cysteine up to the phenylalanine, the CDR3 has a length of 12 residues. Kept here is only the CDR3 DNA, which spans 36 bases and is read in frame from base 1. The trim is 7 bases for V and 8 bases for J, with a gap of 14 bases between the germline ends. TCRbeta CDR3 regions were amplified from genomic DNA by means of the immunoSEQ Assay, a bias-controlled multiplex PCR. In the authors' own workflow: Nucleated cell counts per sample were estimated from amplification of reference gene primers within the assay. To quantify the absolute abundance of each unique TCRbeta CDR3 rearrangement, sequence reads were collapsed and filtered. Productive Simpson clonality was computed per sample as the square root of Simpson's diversity index over productive rearrangements. TCRdb obtained this table from immuneACCESS and retained in-frame rearrangements with V and J assigned. These tables miss some clones; where compared with another copy, unresolved V genes account for less than half of the shortfall, and the remainder is unexplained. That table supplies the V and J calls and clone size; D and trimming were determined from the DNA. Present in this sample are under 300,000 clones, 86% of which were seen just once. The ten most abundant clones make up about 12% of the sample.

Collaborating institutions collected whole blood in K2EDTA tubes following their own protocols. For TCRbeta analysis, collaborators shipped samples as frozen whole blood, isolated PBMCs, or DNA extracted from either of those sample types. Remarks on this clone: Which antigen it targets is not known. No base quality information exists; no much larger clone differs at one position.

This clonotype was obtained from an elderly man with acute or convalescent COVID-19. Sequencing input: peripheral blood. The chain couples TRBV28 to TRBJ1-2, and possibly TRBD1, on 5 matching bases. Here is the DNA: TGTGCCAGCAAGCAGGGAAGTCAAGGCTACACCTTC. This yields the protein CASKQGSQGYTF.